The 29 T cell receptor beta chains below were found in one sample sequenced in a study of post-analysis software for immune sequencing data. Study findings and constraints: Patients used roughly five TRBV segments, including TRBV5-6, TRBV5-1 and TRBV20-1, more often than controls.

These receptors' targets are unknown. Tagging with unique molecular identifiers was a feature of the TCR beta cDNA libraries. Each CDR3 protein gets one entry after TCRdb re-called the PCR reads with MiXCR. The sample shows about 540,000 distinct CDR3 sequences, under 40% of them seen only once. The source material was blood. Receptor source: a girl aged 2-17 years with multiple sclerosis.

This clonotype was picked up a small number of times. The genes are TRBV6-5 and TRBJ2-5, with D perhaps TRBD1 (6 bases). Germline CDR1 MNHEY, CDR2 SVGAGI. The CDR3 runs to 13 residues. V was shortened by 11 bases and J by 3 bases, with 16 bases between the two germline ends. CDR3 sequence reads: CACSAGDEETQYF. CDR3 DNA sequence: TGTGCCTGTTCGGCAGGGGACGAAGAGACCCAGTACTTC.

This chain connects TRBV7-2 to TRBJ2-1; 14 nucleotides line up with TRBD2. The CDR3 is 18 residues long. The V gene's germline CDR1 is SGHTA and CDR2 FQGNSA. With 5 bases clipped from V and 0 bases from J, the junction kept 6 bases outside the gene matches. CDR3 nucleotides: TGTGCCAGCAGCGGCCGACTAGCGGGGGGGAGCTCCTACAATGAGCAGTTCTTC. This encodes CASSGRLAGGSSYNEQFF.

V is TRBV6-5 and J is TRBJ2-7; 7 bases map to TRBD2. In germline, CDR1 is MNHEY, CDR2 SVGAGI. This CDR3 comprises 17 residues. After removal of 0 bases from V and 0 bases from J, the junction contained 8 bases not matched to a gene. CDR3 loop: CASSYSRLALISYEQYF. As DNA, the CDR3 is TGTGCCAGCAGTTACTCCCGACTAGCCCTGATCTCCTACGAGCAGTACTTC.

CDR3 in DNA: TGTGCCAGCAGTTTACCAGGACTAGCGGCTCAAGAGACCCAGTACTTC. This gives the protein CASSLPGLAAQETQYF. The chain is built from TRBV6-1 and TRBJ2-5, with 10 nucleotides matching TRBD2. The CDR3 consists of 16 residues. Trimming cost V 5 bases and J 2 bases; bases outside gene matches: 8. CDR1 is MNHNS and CDR2 is SASEGT in the germline V gene.

The chain uses TRBV7-9 and TRBJ2-2; 11 bases map to TRBD1. Germline-derived CDR1 and CDR2 are SEHNR and FQNEAQ (reference sequence). The ends lost 5 bases at V and 0 bases at J; junction bases unmatched: 2. The CDR3 sequence is 16 residues long. The CDR3 DNA follows: TGTGCCAGCAGCATGGGACAGGGGGCGAACACCGGGGAGCTGTTTTTT. It translates to CASSMGQGANTGELFF.

This rearrangement joins TRBV5-1 to TRBJ1-1; tentative D call: TRBD1 (5 bases). Trimming left V 4 bases short and J 3 bases short, with 16 bases between. This CDR3 spans 15 amino acids. CDR1 is SGHRS and CDR2 is YFSETQ in the germline V gene. The CDR3, as DNA: TGCGCCAGCAGCACCGACCTGACAGCAGACACTGAAGCTTTCTTT. Protein: CASSTDLTADTEAFF.

The V gene is TRBV27, the J gene TRBJ1-1; D call uncertain. The CDR3 is made up of 14 amino acids. V lost 6 bases and J lost 0, with 11 bases in between. In germline, CDR1 is MNHEY, CDR2 SMNVEV (reference sequence). CDR3 region: CASSAPSMNTEAFF. In DNA, the CDR3 is TGTGCCAGCAGCGCGCCGAGCATGAACACTGAAGCTTTCTTT.

This clonotype was counted only a few times. J is TRBJ2-5 and V is TRBV6-6, with 9 bases matching TRBD1. CDR3 length: 17 amino acids. Germline CDR1 and CDR2: MNHNY and SVGAGI (reference sequence). V gave up 2 bases and J gave up 4 bases; unmatched junction bases: 11. The CDR3, as DNA: TGTGCCAGCAGTTACGGGACAGGGTATGTAGGAATAGAGACCCAGTACTTC. It translates to CASSYGTGYVGIETQYF.

The V and J genes are TRBV28 and TRBJ2-1; 11 bases match TRBD2. Trimming took 6 bases from V and 6 from J; bases not matched to a gene: 7. Germline-derived CDR1 and CDR2 are MDHEN and SYDVKM. This CDR3 is 15 amino acids long. DNA for the CDR3: TGTGCCAGCAGCCCCAGACTAGCGGGGTTCAATGAGCAGTTCTTC. It codes for CASSPRLAGFNEQFF.

This clonotype was detected only a few times. The rearrangement joins TRBV27 to TRBJ2-3, with 8 bases that match TRBD2. This CDR3 comprises 16 residues. The germline V gene encodes CDR1 MNHEY and CDR2 SMNVEV (reference sequence). V lost 7 bases to trimming and J lost 2 bases; unmatched junction nucleotides: 11. The CDR3 loop reads CASIQTLAANTDTQYF. In nucleotides, the CDR3 is TGTGCCAGCATCCAAACACTAGCGGCCAACACAGATACGCAGTATTTT.

This clonotype came up once. V gene TRBV7-2 combines with J gene TRBJ2-3; TRBD2 matches at 7 bases. This CDR3 is 14 amino acids long. Trimming cost V 5 bases and J 7 bases; bases outside gene matches: 9. Germline-derived CDR1 and CDR2 are SGHTA and FQGNSA. As DNA, the CDR3 is TGTGCCAGCAGCCCAGGGACTAAACACCATACGCAGTATTTT. Its translation is CASSPGTKHHTQYF.

This chain joins TRBV20-1 and TRBJ2-3; a possible D gene is TRBD1 (5 bases). Looked up from germline, CDR1 is DFQATT and CDR2 is SNEGSKA (reference sequence). The CDR3 runs 14 residues. V was trimmed by 5 bases and J by 3 bases, leaving 15 bases between them. The CDR3 DNA reads as TGCAGTGCTCCAACGGCAGGGCAGACAGATACGCAGTATTTT. Protein sequence: CSAPTAGQTDTQYF.

CDR3 residues: CASSYSTRRGGYTF. The DNA for the CDR3 is TGTGCCAGCAGTTACTCGACCAGGAGGGGCGGCTACACCTTC. This chain connects TRBV6-2 or TRBV6-3 to TRBJ1-2, with a tentative D call TRBD1 (5 bases). Trimming took 0 bases from V and 8 from J, leaving 13 bases between them. Germline V CDR1 and CDR2: MNHEY, SVGEGT. The CDR3 consists of 14 residues.

This clonotype was counted between two and nine times. The chain combines TRBV6-2 or TRBV6-3 with TRBJ2-1; weak D call: TRBD2 (5 bases). Deletions cut 6 bases from V and 4 bases from J, with 10 bases between. The CDR3 runs 13 residues. Germline-derived CDR1 and CDR2 are MNHEY and SVGEGT. CDR3 coding DNA: TGTGCCAGCAGCTTCGGGGTGTACAATGAGCAGTTCTTC. It yields the protein CASSFGVYNEQFF.

The chain uses TRBV5-6 and TRBJ1-2; 8 bases align to TRBD1. CDR3 length: 14 amino acids. The trim removed 4 bases at V and 1 base at J, leaving 3 bases unmatched. The germline CDR1 and CDR2 sequences are SGHDT and YYEEEE. Here the CDR3 DNA reads TGTGCCAGCAGCCCGGGACAGGTTAACTATGGCTACACCTTC. Protein sequence: CASSPGQVNYGYTF.

The sample holds a few counts of this clonotype. The chain joins TRBV6-6 to TRBJ1-5; 8 positions agree with TRBD1. CDR1 is MNHNY and CDR2 is SVGAGI in the germline V gene (reference sequence). This CDR3 spans 13 amino acids. J was trimmed by 5 bases and V by 6 bases; bases with no gene match: 3. The CDR3 DNA sequence: TGTGCCAGCAGCGGACAGGGAGATCAGCCCCAGCATTTT. Amino acids: CASSGQGDQPQHF.

V is TRBV29-1 and J is TRBJ1-1; 8 bases line up with TRBD1. The trim removed 7 bases at V and 0 bases at J, leaving 1 base unmatched. CDR1 and CDR2 from the germline V gene are SQVTM and ANQGSEA. CDR3 size: 12 residues. The chain's CDR3 is CSGGQVNTEAFF. CDR3 DNA: TGCAGCGGGGGACAGGTGAACACTGAAGCTTTCTTT.

Here the CDR3 reads CASSFLTGAFYNEQFF. The CDR3 DNA is TGTGCCAGCAGCTTCTTGACAGGGGCTTTCTACAATGAGCAGTTCTTC. This chain links TRBV11-1 with TRBJ2-1; 8 bases map to TRBD1. Germline CDR1 reads SGHAT; CDR2 reads FQDESV (reference sequence). Trimming at V came to 3 bases and at J to 3 bases, leaving 7 bases not matched to a gene. The CDR3 loop spans 16 amino acids.

CDR3 in DNA: TGTGCCATCAGTGTCGAGGGGGGTGGCACAGATACGCAGTATTTT. This gives the protein CAISVEGGGTDTQYF. The J gene is TRBJ2-3, the V gene TRBV10-3; the D gene could be TRBD1 or TRBD2 (6 bases each). The CDR3 consists of 15 residues. Per germline, CDR1 ENHRY and CDR2 SYGVKD. Trimming left V 4 bases short and J 1 base short, with 12 bases between.

This clonotype was seen a handful of times. A read error may be the cause here, since a much bigger clone is one base away. V gene TRBV20-1 combines with J gene TRBJ2-7, with 9 bases matching TRBD1. Germline V gene lookup returns CDR1 DFQATT and CDR2 SNEGSKA (reference sequence). The CDR3 sequence is 14 residues long. V trimming: 3 bases; J trimming: 10 bases; junction bases outside the gene matches: 13. CDR3 coding DNA: TGCAGTGCTAGGGACAGGGGCACTTTAGAGTCCCAGTACTTC. It yields the protein CSARDRGTLESQYF.

The CDR3 here is CSVGGPTYEQYF. The CDR3 DNA is TGCAGCGTGGGGGGACCGACCTACGAGCAGTACTTC. The chain recombines TRBV29-1 with TRBJ2-7; the D gene is possibly TRBD2 (6 bases). Germline values: CDR1 SQVTM, CDR2 ANQGSEA. The CDR3 is 12 amino acids. The V gene lost 6 bases and the J gene lost 2 bases, with 11 bases spanning the gap.

V is TRBV9 and J is TRBJ1-2; D not resolved. Trimming pared 0 bases from V and 4 bases from J, leaving 10 bases between. Germline-derived CDR1 and CDR2 are SGDLS and YYNGEE. The CDR3 runs to 14 residues. CDR3 bases: TGTGCCAGCAGCGTAGGGACGTCTGCCTATGGCTACACCTTC. It translates to CASSVGTSAYGYTF. The whole variable domain, remainder taken from reference TRBV9 and TRBJ1-2, is DSGVTQTPKHLITATGQRVTLRCSPRSGDLSVYWYQQSLDQGLQFLIQYYNGEERAKGNILERFSAQQFPDLHSELNLSSLELGDSALYFCASSVGTSAYGYTFGSGTRLTVV.

This clonotype was observed a handful of times. The chain recombines TRBV29-1 with TRBJ2-7; 7 nucleotides match TRBD1. J lost 0 bases, V lost 3 bases, and 2 bases had no gene match. Germline V gene lookup returns CDR1 SQVTM and CDR2 ANQGSEA. The CDR3 extends over 13 amino acids. The CDR3 region is CSVEAGGSYEQYF. The DNA of the CDR3 is TGCAGCGTTGAGGCAGGGGGCTCCTACGAGCAGTACTTC.

CDR3 region: CSAGPGGWVDYGYTF. Here the CDR3 DNA reads TGCAGTGCTGGTCCGGGCGGATGGGTGGACTATGGCTACACCTTC. V gene TRBV20-1 combines with J gene TRBJ1-2; no definite D call. Between the trimmed V and J ends, which lost 5 bases and 3 bases, there was a span of 19 bases. The CDR3 is made up of 15 amino acids. Germline CDR1 reads DFQATT; CDR2 reads SNEGSKA (reference sequence).

The J gene is TRBJ2-1, the V gene TRBV29-1; 8 bases line up with TRBD1. The germline V gene has CDR1 SQVTM and CDR2 ANQGSEA. The CDR3 totals 18 residues. The ends lost 2 bases at V and 3 bases at J; junction bases unmatched: 15. Here the CDR3 DNA reads TGCAGCGTTGAATACACCCCACCGAGGACAGGGTTCTACAATGAGCAGTTCTTC. Translation: CSVEYTPPRTGFYNEQFF.

The chain combines TRBV11-2 with TRBJ2-5, with D possibly TRBD1 on 6 matching bases. The CDR3 is 14 amino acids. Germline assignment: CDR1 SGHAT and CDR2 FQNNGV. Trimming left V 1 base short and J 2 bases short, with 8 bases between. The CDR3 reads CASSLVQGQETQYF. The CDR3 DNA reads TGTGCCAGCAGCTTAGTACAGGGTCAAGAGACCCAGTACTTC.

On this clonotype itself: The junction departs from the called germline gene at one end, perhaps through a read error. The chain links TRBV20-1 to TRBJ1-4; D unresolved. The CDR3 has 13 amino acids. Germline CDR1 DFQATT, CDR2 SNEGSKA (reference sequence). CDR3 DNA sequence: TGCAGTGCTAGACAGTTGACGGGTGGGAAACGGTTTTTT. Translated: CSARQLTGGKRFF.

The genes are TRBV2 and TRBJ2-1, with 7 bases matching TRBD1. There are 14 residues in the CDR3. V shed 3 bases, J shed 10 bases, and the junction held 9 bases outside the gene matches. The germline gives CDR1 SNHLY, CDR2 FYNNEI. This CDR3 reads CASSEVWDSREQFF. CDR3 DNA: TGTGCCAGCAGTGAGGTGTGGGACAGCCGAGAGCAGTTCTTC.

This clonotype has more than one count but fewer than ten. The chain uses TRBV5-1 and TRBJ2-1; D is undetermined. The V end was cut by 5 bases, the J end by 6 bases, with 12 bases between. Per the germline V gene, CDR1 is SGHRS and CDR2 is YFSETQ. The CDR3 covers 13 residues. CDR3 bases: TGCGCCAGCAGGGAGACACCAGCCAATGAGCAGTTCTTC. Residues: CASRETPANEQFF.